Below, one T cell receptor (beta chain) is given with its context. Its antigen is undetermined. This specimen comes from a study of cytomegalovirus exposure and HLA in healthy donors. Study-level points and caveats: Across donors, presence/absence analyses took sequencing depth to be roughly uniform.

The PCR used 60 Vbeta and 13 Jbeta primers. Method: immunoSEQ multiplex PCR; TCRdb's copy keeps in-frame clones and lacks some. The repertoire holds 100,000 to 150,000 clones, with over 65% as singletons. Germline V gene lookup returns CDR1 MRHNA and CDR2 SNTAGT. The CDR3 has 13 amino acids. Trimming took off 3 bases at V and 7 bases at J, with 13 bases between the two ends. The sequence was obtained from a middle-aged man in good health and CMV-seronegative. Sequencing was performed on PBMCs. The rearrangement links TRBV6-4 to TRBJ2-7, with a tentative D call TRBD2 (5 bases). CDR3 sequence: CASSELPTGEQYF. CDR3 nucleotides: TGTGCCAGCAGTGAGCTCCCGACGGGGGAGCAGTACTTC.